Sequencing of this T cell receptor beta chain was carried out in a study of blood T cell repertoires in COVID-19 (dated by TCRdb to 2018 to 2021). Study-level background: Collaborator samples came from the United States, Italy and Spain and covered acute and convalescent phases of COVID-19. Where available, HLA class I and class II types were obtained from metadata supplied by the sample provider rather than from assay-based typing. The repertoires were released in a freely available public database meant as a resource for research on the immune response to SARS-CoV-2. The dataset comprised deeply sampled blood TCRbeta repertoires from subjects exposed to, actively infected with, or recovered from COVID-19. The material from the prospective study consisted of cDNA or gDNA derived from T cells, B-cell-depleted T cells, or PBMCs. Sample metadata almost always included a de-identified subject ID, COVID-19 status, age in years and sex. Samples were obtained from the ongoing ImmuneRACE study (first 160 participants) and from approximately 1,200 subjects provided by 6 global collaborators.

About this clone itself: The clone's antigen remains unknown. Base-call qualities are not available, and no considerably larger clone is one nucleotide away.

Based on the germline V gene, the CDR1 and CDR2 sequences are LGHNA and YSLEER. Trimming accounts for 0 bases at V and 6 bases at J, while the number of junction bases matched to no gene is 4. The CDR3, from cysteine to phenylalanine, totals 17 residues. Just CDR3 DNA is preserved here, 51 bases in frame from base 1. Participants in the prospective study were enrolled through a virtual design, were aged roughly 18 to 90 years, and lived in approximately 25 United States geographic areas. In the prospective study, cohorts were assigned on the basis of participant-reported clinical history obtained from a screening survey and a study questionnaire. Recovered participants in ImmuneRACE Cohort 3 were defined by two consecutive negative NP/OP PCR tests, clearance by a healthcare professional, or resolution of symptoms. In the prospective study, whole blood, serum and a nasopharyngeal or oropharyngeal swab were collected from each participant by mobile phlebotomists. Over a roughly two-month period, participants in the prospective study had the option of providing additional blood draws and questionnaires. Blood samples from the prospective study were shipped frozen or at room temperature prior to DNA extraction.

TCRbeta CDR3 regions were amplified from genomic DNA by means of the immunoSEQ Assay, a bias-controlled multiplex PCR. The paper's processing steps were these. The number of nucleated cells in each sample was estimated from the amplification of reference gene primers within the assay. Sequence reads were collapsed and filtered to measure the absolute abundance of every unique TCRbeta CDR3 rearrangement. For each sample, productive Simpson clonality was calculated as the square root of Simpson's diversity index over productive rearrangements. This immuneACCESS table, as held by TCRdb, lists in-frame sequences with V and J called but not all clones. Of the missing ones, under half trace to an unresolved V gene in checked studies; the others have no known cause. The V and J calls and clone size are taken from that table; D and trimming were inferred from the DNA. Within this sample are some 200,000 clones, with around 91% of them counted one time only. Jointly, the top ten make up roughly 0.77% of the sample.

General findings and caveats noted by the study authors: The amount of clinical and demographic metadata varied by source and participant and was provided uncurated.

The sequence derives from a woman aged 18-29 years who had recovered from COVID-19. The chain uses TRBV4-3 and TRBJ2-1; 14 junctional bases match TRBD2. Sequencing input: PBMCs or T cells enriched from blood (not recorded which). Here the CDR3 is given as CASSQETGLAGGNEQFF. The nucleotides are TGCGCCAGCAGCCAAGAAACCGGACTAGCGGGAGGCAATGAGCAGTTCTTC.